The next 16 T cell receptor beta chains were all read from a single sample in a study of human T cells and chemical hapten exposure. MiXCR was run by TCRdb on the RACE reads, yielding one entry per CDR3 protein. The table includes over 300,000 distinct CDR3 sequences, around 5.5% detected once. The time point here: pre-sensitization, week 0. This sample's treatment: therapeutic diphenylcyclopropenone sensitization with weekly scalp DPC. The material was whole blood, obtained in connection with sensitization to the hapten diphenylcyclopropenone (DPC). The receptors were sampled from a woman in her forties or fifties with alopecia areata. Some clones in this sample may be carry-over from other donors' samples.

This clonotype was detected a few times. The rearrangement links TRBV29-1 to TRBJ2-5, with 7 bases fitting TRBD2. Germline CDR1 reads SQVTM; CDR2 reads ANQGSEA. This CDR3 has 13 residues. With V trimmed by 7 bases and J by 5 bases, 10 bases remained unmatched. The CDR3 sequence is CSAPYGGGETQYF. CDR3 sequence (DNA): TGCAGCGCCCCGTACGGGGGAGGGGAGACCCAGTACTTC.

This clonotype was detected many times. The V gene is TRBV12-3 or TRBV12-4, the J gene TRBJ2-2; D gene ambiguous. The CDR3 runs to 14 residues. V was shortened by 0 bases and J by 0 bases, with 2 bases between the two germline ends. The chain's CDR3 is CASSLAANTGELFF. The DNA for the CDR3 is TGTGCCAGCAGTTTAGCGGCGAACACCGGGGAGCTGTTTTTT.

This clonotype was seen ten or more times. DNA for the CDR3: TGTGCCAGCGCCGGTGGGAGGGGAGGGGAGCAGTACTTC. Its translation: CASAGGRGGEQYF. The V and J genes are TRBV6-6 and TRBJ2-7, with 7 bases lining up with TRBD2. CDR1 and CDR2 (germline): MNHNY, SVGAGI (reference sequence). The CDR3 totals 13 residues. The J segment lost 7 bases and the V segment lost 8 bases, leaving 11 bases of the junction unmatched.

This clonotype was recorded many times. The rearrangement joins TRBV2 to TRBJ2-3; 9 nucleotides agree with TRBD2. There are 16 residues in the CDR3. Trimming took 10 bases from V and 2 from J; bases not matched to a gene: 13. From germline, CDR1 is SNHLY and CDR2 FYNNEI. The CDR3 sequence is CATPRASGDFTDTQYF. The CDR3 DNA is TGTGCCACCCCCCGGGCTAGCGGGGACTTCACAGATACGCAGTATTTT. Drawing the rest from reference TRBV2 and TRBJ2-3, the complete variable domain is EPEVTQTPSHQVTQMGQEVILRCVPISNHLYFYWYRQILGQKVEFLVSFYNNEISEKSEIFDDQFSVERPDGSNFTLKIRSTKLEDSAMYFCATPRASGDFTDTQYFGPGTRLTVL.

V is TRBV7-2 and J is TRBJ2-5; 9 bases match TRBD1. The CDR3 spans 16 residues. Trimming removed 5 bases from V and 3 bases from J; junction bases left unmatched: 10. Germline V lookup: CDR1 SGHTA, CDR2 FQGNSA. For the CDR3, the DNA is TGTGCCAGCAGCCATTTACCGGGACAGGGAAAAGAGACCCAGTACTTC. This codes for CASSHLPGQGKETQYF. Filled out from reference TRBV7-2 and TRBJ2-5, the complete variable domain reads GAGVSQSPSNKVTEKGKDVELRCDPISGHTALYWYRQSLGQGLEFLIYFQGNSAPDKSGLPSDRFSAERTGGSVSTLTIQRTQQEDSAVYLCASSHLPGQGKETQYFGPGTRLLVL.

The chain has TRBV15 and TRBJ1-1; D gene unclear. The CDR3 loop spans 12 amino acids. V lost 3 bases and J lost 0, with 2 bases in between. Germline CDR1 is LNHNV and CDR2 is YYDKDF (reference sequence). The CDR3 DNA reads as TGTGCCACCAGCAGGATGAACACTGAAGCTTTCTTT. Its translation: CATSRMNTEAFF. The full variable domain, with the rest looked up from reference TRBV15 and TRBJ1-1, is DAMVIQNPRYQVTQFGKPVTLSCSQTLNHNVMYWYQQKSSQAPKLLFHYYDKDFNNEADTPDNFQSRRPNTSFCFLDIRSPGLGDTAMYLCATSRMNTEAFFGQGTRLTVV.

This clonotype appeared many times. The chain has TRBV4-2 and TRBJ2-2; TRBD2 matches 7 bases. The V gene end was trimmed by 0 bases and the J gene end by 6 bases; junction bases not matched to a gene: 13. The CDR3 spans 18 residues. The germline CDR1 and CDR2 sequences are LGHNA and YNFKEQ. The CDR3 sequence: CASSQEVSRETEAGELFF. CDR3 DNA: TGTGCCAGCAGCCAAGAGGTCTCGCGGGAGACGGAGGCCGGGGAGCTGTTTTTT.

In its sample, this clonotype was seen a few times. The chain employs TRBV12-3 or TRBV12-4 and TRBJ2-1; D could derive from TRBD1 or TRBD2 (5 bases each). With 6 bases removed from V and 7 bases from J, the gap between germline ends came to 19 bases. This CDR3 is 15 amino acids long. Here the CDR3 reads CASSPDRGFRNEQFF. Here the CDR3 DNA reads TGTGCCAGCAGCCCGGACCGGGGCTTTCGGAATGAGCAGTTCTTC.

This clonotype was counted many times. The genes are TRBV3-1 and TRBJ2-3, with no clear D. The CDR3 extends over 14 amino acids. Germline values: CDR1 LGHDT, CDR2 YNNKEL (reference sequence). V gave up 4 bases and J gave up 9 bases, with 17 bases separating them. The CDR3 DNA sequence: TGTGCCAGCAGCCCGACTCGGACCGTCGGCACGCAGTATTTT. Amino acids: CASSPTRTVGTQYF.

This clonotype has at least ten counts. The genes are TRBV20-1 and TRBJ1-5; 7 positions match TRBD1. CDR3 length equals 15 residues. V lost 4 bases to trimming and J lost 6 bases; unmatched junction nucleotides: 12. Germline values: CDR1 DFQATT, CDR2 SNEGSKA (reference sequence). The CDR3 sequence: CSAKSPGQRIQPQHF. DNA of the CDR3: TGCAGTGCTAAAAGTCCGGGACAGAGAATTCAGCCCCAGCATTTT.

This clonotype has ten or more counts. The J gene is TRBJ2-4, the V gene TRBV28; a weak D match, TRBD1 (5 bases). Trimming took off 7 bases at V and 2 bases at J, with 15 bases between the two ends. The CDR3 runs 15 residues. Germline-derived CDR1 and CDR2 are MDHEN and SYDVKM. The CDR3 spells CASTPAQGTKNIQYF. The CDR3 bases are TGTGCCAGCACCCCGGCCCAGGGTACCAAAAACATTCAGTACTTC.

This clonotype was found many times. The V and J genes are TRBV6-4 and TRBJ1-6, with 9 bases that match TRBD1. CDR1 and CDR2 (germline): MRHNA, SNTAGT. V dropped 7 bases and J dropped 6; count of bases not matched to a gene: 1. The CDR3 consists of 13 residues. CDR3 loop: CASKGQGNSPLHF. DNA of the CDR3: TGTGCCAGCAAGGGACAGGGTAATTCACCCCTCCACTTT.

This chain links TRBV12-3 or TRBV12-4 with TRBJ1-1; D perhaps matches TRBD1 (6 bases). This CDR3 comprises 15 residues. Trimming took 3 bases from V and 9 from J, leaving 20 bases between them. In DNA, the CDR3 is TGTGCCAGCAGTTTTCGGAGAGGGCAGGGGCGGCAAGCTTTCTTT. Encoded protein: CASSFRRGQGRQAFF.

This clonotype was picked up a small number of times. V usage is TRBV6-7 and J usage is TRBJ1-4; TRBD1 matches 10 bases. TRBV6-7 is designated an ORF whose function remains uncertain. The ends lost 8 bases at V and 8 bases at J; junction bases unmatched: 5. The CDR3 sequence is 13 residues long. CDR3: CASSGTGDEKLFF. The CDR3 DNA sequence: TGTGCCAGCTCGGGGACAGGGGACGAAAAACTGTTTTTT.

This clonotype was observed at least ten times. The V and J genes are TRBV12-3 or TRBV12-4 and TRBJ1-6; tentatively, D is TRBD1 (6 bases). The V and J ends lost 6 bases and 2 bases respectively, with 8 bases between them. This CDR3 region has 14 residues. The CDR3 DNA reads as TGTGCCAGCAGCAGGACAGCCTATAATTCACCCCTCCACTTT. Protein: CASSRTAYNSPLHF.

This clonotype was seen ten or more times. CDR3 residues: CASGGTYRGLYEQYF. CDR3 DNA: TGTGCCAGCGGCGGAACTTATAGGGGACTTTACGAGCAGTACTTC. The chain uses TRBV21-1 and TRBJ2-7; the D call in the table, TRBD2, was not verified against the DNA. TRBV21-1 is labeled a pseudogene. CDR3 size: 15 residues.